This TCR beta chain originates from a study of neurological immune-mediated disorders (dated by TCRdb to about 2019). General notes on the study: Using UMI-based sequencing, the study compared peripheral blood TCR-beta repertoires from patients with HTLV-I-associated myelopathy (HAM/TSP), patients with multiple sclerosis, and healthy controls. The 95 to 110 TCR-beta libraries covered PBMC samples along with longitudinal samples, technical triplicates, and paired sorted CD4+ and CD8+ T-cell subsets. The cohort comprised 60 to 75 subjects: some 14 HAM/TSP patients, approximately 34 multiple sclerosis patients and around 20 healthy controls. Overall results and qualifications from the work: The highest TCR clonal expansion was observed in HAM/TSP patients, whereas the lowest was observed in MS patients, even when compared with healthy controls. No identical CDR3 amino acid sequences were shared among expanded clones across subjects, suggesting private TCR-beta repertoires in all groups.

Libraries from unsorted PBMCs were made from 2 million PBMCs kept in RNAlater at -80 degrees C until RNA extraction. Peripheral blood underwent Ficoll-Hypaque density gradient centrifugation to isolate PBMCs, which were then cryopreserved in liquid nitrogen. cDNA was synthesized by template-switch 5'RACE using a primer with a 10-nucleotide random unique molecular identifier that tagged each TCR transcript. Every sequencing run covered 15-18 subjects and yielded more than 170 million TCR-beta sequences. The RNeasy kit was used to extract total RNA. The KAPA Real-time Library Amplification kit was used to amplify TCR-beta VDJ regions with primers targeting the TCR constant region and the 5'RACE anchor. Sample indexes and Illumina adaptors were added in a first PCR, and a second PCR then increased library yield. After purification with Ampure beads, the TCR product of roughly 650 bp was size-selected on a 2% E-gel SizeSelection system. Before pooling, library quality was checked on a Bioanalyzer, concentration was measured with Qubit, and libraries were quantified with the Kapa Library Quantification kit. An Illumina HiSeq 2500 sequenced the libraries paired-end 2 x 150 bp. To increase sequence diversity, roughly 24-32% phiX was spiked into each library pool. Per the source publication's procedure: Quality-filtered reads were processed with the UMI-based MiGEC pipeline, which removed over 85% of raw TCR sequences during error correction. VDJ genes were aligned to IMGT germline references, and clonotypes were defined by unique CDR3 amino acid sequence plus V-J genes. VDJtools evaluated clonal expansion, Shannon diversity and CDR3 relatedness (CalcPairwiseDistances, ClusterSamples); CLCbio workbench built phylogenetic trees. A clone was classed as expanded if it had 8 or more unique UMIs, a cutoff based on coefficient-of-variation modelling across technical triplicates. The raw public data were reprocessed by TCRdb itself: fastp quality trimming at Q25, MiXCR clonotype calling, in-frame beta chains only. For every CDR3 protein sequence, its rows merge into one entry that carries the most common genes and DNA. The V and J calls and clone size are TCRdb's, not the authors'. The table for this sample lists under 40,000 distinct CDR3 sequences; about 14% of them were counted only once. Jointly, the top ten make up 20% to 30% of the sample.

CDR1 is given as SGHTA and CDR2 as FQGNSA, both from the germline V gene. The CDR3, cysteine through phenylalanine, is 15 amino acids long. Of all the DNA, just the CDR3 is kept, 45 bases in frame from base 1. The junction shows trimming of 5 bases on V and 1 base on J, plus 12 bases between the germline ends. The sample holds many counts of this clonotype. Its antigen is not yet known. The record has no base qualities; no much larger clone is one base away. The receptor was derived from a woman in her forties or fifties with HTLV-1-associated myelopathy (HAM/TSP). The chain joins TRBV7-2 to TRBJ1-5, with a tentative D gene TRBD1 over 5 matching bases. What was sequenced was PBMCs. This receptor carries the CDR3 CASSPGRGSNQPQHF. The sequenced DNA is TGTGCCAGCAGCCCAGGACGGGGGAGCAATCAGCCCCAGCATTTT.